These 18 T cell receptor beta chains were all obtained from the same sample, sequenced in a study of CD8+ T cells in alopecia areata. Sequencing templates came from extracted RNA that was reverse transcribed into cDNA. Measured with immunoSEQ multiplex PCR; TCRdb has only the in-frame clones, and not every one. The sample carries some 170,000 clones, 50% to 70% recorded once. The sequenced sample was CD4+ T cells sorted from blood, obtained at week 0. Receptor source: a human donor with alopecia areata.

The CDR3 region is CASSRRGNGNEQYF. CDR3 nucleotides: TGTGCCAGCAGCCGCCGGGGTAATGGGAACGAGCAGTACTTC. The V call is TRBV4-2, the J call TRBJ2-7, with D possibly matching TRBD2 (5 bases). V gave up 4 bases and J gave up 5 bases, with 15 bases separating them. The CDR3 sequence is 14 residues long. Germline V CDR1 and CDR2: LGHNA, YNFKEQ.

In this sample, this clone turned up a few times. The chain recombines TRBV7-8 with TRBJ1-2, with D maybe TRBD1 (6 bases). This CDR3 region has 15 residues. Trimming removed 7 bases at V and 1 base at J, with 16 bases between. Germline CDR1 is SGHVS and CDR2 is FQNEAQ. The CDR3 DNA reads as TGTGCCAGCAACCCGACAGGTCGCTTTAACTATGGCTACACCTTC. It encodes CASNPTGRFNYGYTF. Looking up the rest from reference TRBV7-8 and TRBJ1-2 gives the full variable domain: GAGVSQSPRYKVAKRGQDVALRCDPISGHVSLFWYQQALGQGPEFLTYFQNEAQLDKSGLPSDRFFAERPEGSVSTLKIQRTQQEDSAVYLCASNPTGRFNYGYTFGSGTRLTVV.

This chain connects TRBV14 to TRBJ2-2; maybe TRBD1 (5 bases). Germline values: CDR1 SGHDN, CDR2 FVKESK. The V gene lost 2 bases and the J gene lost 4 bases, with 8 bases spanning the gap. The CDR3 contains 14 residues. CDR3 protein: CASSQFRATGELFF. CDR3 DNA: TGTGCCAGCAGCCAATTCAGGGCCACCGGGGAGCTGTTTTTT.

This chain connects TRBV4-1 to TRBJ1-2; 7 nucleotides match TRBD1. Germline V lookup: CDR1 MGHRA, CDR2 YSYEKL. V was pared by 3 bases and J by 0 bases, with 7 bases of the junction left unmatched. The CDR3 extends over 16 amino acids. In DNA, the CDR3 is TGCGCCAGCAGCCACCTCCGGGACAGAGCTAACTATGGCTACACCTTC. It specifies CASSHLRDRANYGYTF.

The chain uses TRBV29-1 and TRBJ2-5; D ambiguous. The CDR3 length is 11 residues. Germline loops: CDR1 SQVTM, CDR2 ANQGSEA. CDR3 bases: TGCAGGTGTGGGGACCAAGAGACCCAGTACTTC. It codes for CRCGDQETQYF.

The V call is TRBV30, the J call TRBJ1-4; weak D call: TRBD1 (5 bases). The CDR3 has 15 residues. The V and J ends lost 0 bases and 8 bases respectively, with 16 bases between them. The germline CDR1 and CDR2 sequences are GTSNPN and SVGIG (reference sequence). DNA of the CDR3: TGTGCCTGGAGTGTCTATGGATCCCGGGACGAAAAACTGTTTTTT. Amino acid sequence: CAWSVYGSRDEKLFF.

As regards this clone: Germline is not matched at one junction end, which may reflect a read error. J is TRBJ2-5 and V is TRBV7-6, with D possibly matching TRBD2 (6 bases). Germline CDR1 and CDR2: SGHVS and FNYEAQ. CDR3 size: 15 residues. The CDR3 DNA is TGTGCCAGCACCTTACTAGGGAGAGGAGGGGAGACCCAGTACTTC. Its translation: CASTLLGRGGETQYF.

This clone showed up just a few times. The chain has TRBV6-5 and TRBJ1-5; 9 bases are a match to TRBD1. J gave up 5 bases and V 5 bases, and 7 bases lay outside the gene matches. Germline V gene data show CDR1 as MNHEY and CDR2 as SVGAGI. The CDR3 totals 15 residues. The CDR3 loop is CASSNQDRGDQPQHF. CDR3 in DNA: TGTGCCAGCAGTAACCAGGACAGGGGTGATCAGCCCCAGCATTTT.

The sample holds a few counts of this clone. The gene calls are TRBV4-2 and TRBJ1-2, with 9 bases fitting TRBD1. V lost 0 bases to trimming and J lost 8 bases; unmatched junction nucleotides: 4. Germline V gene data show CDR1 as LGHNA and CDR2 as YNFKEQ. This CDR3 spans 14 amino acids. This CDR3 reads CASSQETGGVGYTF. DNA for the CDR3: TGTGCCAGCAGCCAAGAAACAGGGGGCGTCGGCTACACCTTC.

The J gene is TRBJ2-7, the V gene TRBV11-2, with 7 bases matching TRBD2. V was clipped by 5 bases and J by 6 bases; unmatched bases: 10. Germline loops: CDR1 SGHAT, CDR2 FQNNGV. CDR3 length: 14 residues. CDR3 region: CASSPTARTSEQYF. CDR3 sequence (DNA): TGTGCCAGCAGCCCGACCGCCCGGACTAGCGAGCAGTACTTC.

This chain uses TRBV4-2 with TRBJ1-2, with D perhaps matching TRBD1 (6 bases). Trimming cost V 3 bases and J 4 bases, with 18 bases left between them. Per germline, CDR1 LGHNA and CDR2 YNFKEQ. CDR3 size: 16 residues. CDR3 loop: CASSQRSGGVSYGYTF. The CDR3 DNA follows: TGTGCCAGCAGCCAGCGTTCGGGGGGCGTAAGCTATGGCTACACCTTC.

This clone turned up a few times. The rearrangement uses TRBV6-5 and TRBJ1-1, with D unresolved. This CDR3 spans 16 amino acids. Trimming took off 2 bases at V and 2 bases at J, with 15 bases between the two ends. The germline gives CDR1 MNHEY, CDR2 SVGAGI. The CDR3 sequence is CASSYAIGRSNTEAFF. The CDR3 DNA follows: TGTGCCAGCAGTTACGCGATAGGGCGGTCCAACACTGAAGCTTTCTTT.

The chain employs TRBV6-1 and TRBJ2-7, with D possibly matching TRBD2 (5 bases). Trimming shortened V by 5 bases and J by 6 bases, and 11 bases separated the two germline ends. This CDR3 has 12 amino acids. Germline lookup yields CDR1 MNHNS and CDR2 SASEGT. The CDR3 sequence is CASSREGREQYF. The CDR3 region has the DNA TGTGCCAGCAGTCGGGAAGGGCGCGAGCAGTACTTC.

V and J are TRBV18 and TRBJ2-1; 7 bases map to TRBD2. Germline lookup yields CDR1 KGHSH and CDR2 LQKENI. V shed 0 bases, J shed 8 bases, and the junction held 7 bases outside the gene matches. The CDR3 runs to 15 residues. The CDR3 spells CASSPPSGWGYEQFF. The CDR3 DNA reads TGTGCCAGCTCACCACCTAGCGGGTGGGGCTATGAGCAGTTCTTC. The full variable domain, completed using reference TRBV18 and TRBJ2-1, is NAGVMQNPRHLVRRRGQEARLRCSPMKGHSHVYWYRQLPEEGLKFMVYLQKENIIDESGMPKERFSAEFPKEGPSILRIQQVVRGDSAAYFCASSPPSGWGYEQFFGPGTRLTVL.

The J gene is TRBJ1-2, the V gene TRBV29-1; unclear D gene. The germline V gene encodes CDR1 SQVTM and CDR2 ANQGSEA. This CDR3 region has 13 residues. V was clipped by 4 bases and J by 0 bases, with 9 bases between them. CDR3 in amino acids: CSVGTSSNYGYTF. CDR3 coding DNA: TGCAGCGTTGGCACATCGTCTAACTATGGCTACACCTTC. Drawing the rest from reference TRBV29-1 and TRBJ1-2, the complete variable domain is SAVISQKPSRDICQRGTSLTIQCQVDSQVTMMFWYRQQPGQSLTLIATANQGSEATYESGFVIDKFPISRPNLTFSTLTVSNMSPEDSSIYLCSVGTSSNYGYTFGSGTRLTVV.

Here the CDR3 reads CASSFTGTETREGYTF. The CDR3 coding sequence is TGCGCCAGCAGCTTTACCGGGACGGAGACGAGGGAAGGCTACACCTTC. This chain connects TRBV5-1 to TRBJ1-2, with a tentative D call TRBD1 (5 bases). The V end was cut by 2 bases, the J end by 8 bases, with 22 bases between. There are 16 residues in the CDR3. The germline V gene has CDR1 SGHRS and CDR2 YFSETQ.

This clone appeared once. V usage is TRBV29-1 and J usage is TRBJ2-7; D may be TRBD1 (6 bases). The CDR3 extends over 14 amino acids. CDR1 and CDR2 from the germline V gene are SQVTM and ANQGSEA. Trimming pared 4 bases from V and 0 bases from J, leaving 13 bases between. CDR3 nucleotides: TGCAGCGTTGGAGGGAGCAGGGGCTCCTACGAGCAGTACTTC. Protein product: CSVGGSRGSYEQYF.

In this sample, this clone turned up a few times. The rearrangement joins TRBV10-3 to TRBJ1-5, with 10 bases matching TRBD1. The junction had 8 bases not matched to a gene; V was cut back by 2 bases and J by 7 bases. Germline V lookup: CDR1 ENHRY, CDR2 SYGVKD. The CDR3 sequence is 16 residues long. The CDR3 spells CAISERRTGGTQPQHF. CDR3 DNA: TGTGCCATCAGTGAGCGACGGACAGGGGGAACCCAGCCCCAGCATTTT.